These 26 T cell receptor beta chains came from one sample sequenced in a study of control samples from healthy donors and cancer patients. Some clones are missing from TCRdb's copy, which holds only in-frame ones; the method was immunoSEQ multiplex PCR. The sample yields over 100,000 clones, 92% seen once. Sequences were obtained from blood. Receptors were obtained from a man aged 18-30 years in good health.

The chain links TRBV5-5 to TRBJ2-7; the D gene could be TRBD1 or TRBD2 (5 bases each). Germline V gives CDR1 SGHKS, CDR2 YYEKEE (reference sequence). The CDR3 is 14 amino acids. V lost 5 bases and J 3 bases, leaving 15 bases between the germline ends. The CDR3 DNA is TGTGCCAGCAGTTACCCGGGACGGGACTACGAGCAGTACTTC. It specifies CASSYPGRDYEQYF.

The J gene is TRBJ2-3, the V gene TRBV20-1; D remains ambiguous. CDR1 and CDR2 from the germline V gene are DFQATT and SNEGSKA (reference sequence). With 3 bases removed from V and 4 bases from J, the gap between germline ends came to 8 bases. The CDR3 extends over 12 amino acids. CDR3 amino acids: CSASLLPDTQYF. CDR3 DNA sequence: TGCAGTGCTAGTCTTCTCCCAGATACGCAGTATTTT.

This chain joins TRBV9 and TRBJ2-1; 9 nucleotides match TRBD1. V shed 3 bases, J shed 4 bases, and the junction held 2 bases outside the gene matches. CDR3 size: 14 residues. The germline CDR1 and CDR2 sequences are SGDLS and YYNGEE. The CDR3 region has the DNA TGTGCCAGCAGCGCACAGGGGGCGTACAATGAGCAGTTCTTC. It encodes CASSAQGAYNEQFF.

J is TRBJ2-1 and V is TRBV6-4, with TRBD2 matching 13 bases. Losses at the gene ends were 7 bases for V and 8 bases for J; bases not matched to a gene: 8. The CDR3 spans 15 residues. Germline values: CDR1 MRHNA, CDR2 SNTAGT. The CDR3 nucleotides read TGTGCCAGCACCAGGACTAGCGGGGGTGGCGATGAGCAGTTCTTC. Translation gives CASTRTSGGGDEQFF.

About this clone itself: This sample also contains other DNA sequences that code for the same CDR3. The V and J genes are TRBV5-1 and TRBJ2-6; D not certain. Germline V CDR1 and CDR2: SGHRS, YFSETQ. This CDR3 spans 15 amino acids. V was trimmed by 2 bases and J by 0 bases, leaving 6 bases between them. The CDR3 bases are TGCGCCAGCAGCTTATTGGGCTCTGGGGCCAACGTCCTGACTTTC. Its protein is CASSLLGSGANVLTF.

The V call is TRBV19, the J call TRBJ1-1, with D unclear. CDR1 and CDR2 from the germline V gene are LNHDA and SQIVND (reference sequence). With 6 bases removed from V and 1 base from J, the gap between germline ends came to 9 bases. The CDR3 contains 13 residues. CDR3 amino acids: CASSRDPNTEAFF. CDR3 DNA: TGTGCCAGTAGCCGCGACCCGAACACTGAAGCTTTCTTT.

The chain employs TRBV13 and TRBJ1-2; TRBD1 aligns across 9 bases. The germline gives CDR1 PRHDT, CDR2 FYEKMQ (reference sequence). The CDR3 spans 16 residues. V shed 1 base, J shed 6 bases, and the junction held 9 bases outside the gene matches. The CDR3 DNA sequence: TGTGCCAGCAGCTTAGCTGTTGACAGGGACAGGGATGGCTACACCTTC. Protein: CASSLAVDRDRDGYTF.

J is TRBJ2-2 and V is TRBV2; tentatively, D is TRBD2 (7 bases). This CDR3 has 16 residues. Looked up from germline, CDR1 is SNHLY and CDR2 is FYNNEI. Trimming took 8 bases from V and 6 from J, leaving 22 bases between them. The CDR3 protein is CASSGGQMVGPGELFF. As DNA, the CDR3 is TGTGCCAGCTCGGGGGGCCAGATGGTCGGGCCCGGGGAGCTGTTTTTT.

The rearrangement links TRBV6-5 to TRBJ1-1, with D perhaps TRBD1 (6 bases). Germline-derived CDR1 and CDR2 are MNHEY and SVGAGI. Trimming removed 7 bases from V and 1 base from J, with 13 bases in between. The CDR3 runs 14 residues. CDR3: CASKSATGNTEAFF. CDR3 nucleotide sequence: TGTGCCAGCAAAAGTGCGACAGGGAACACTGAAGCTTTCTTT.

This chain uses TRBV6-6 with TRBJ2-7, with D perhaps matching TRBD1 (6 bases). V was trimmed by 10 bases and J by 12 bases, leaving 19 bases between them. Germline values: CDR1 MNHNY, CDR2 SVGAGI (reference sequence). The CDR3 covers 11 residues. As DNA, the CDR3 is TGTGCCAACAGCCCCGGGTCAGGGGCGTACTTC. This sequence encodes CANSPGSGAYF.

J is TRBJ2-3 and V is TRBV7-9, with D possibly TRBD2 on 5 matching bases. Germline V CDR1 and CDR2: SEHNR, FQNEAQ (reference sequence). This CDR3 region has 16 residues. V lost 4 bases and J lost 1, with 15 bases in between. The chain's CDR3 is CASSSLVLGGTDTQYF. CDR3 coding DNA: TGTGCCAGCAGCTCTCTGGTTTTGGGAGGCACAGATACGCAGTATTTT.

As concerns this clone: Other DNA sequences of this sample code for an identical CDR3. This chain joins TRBV7-9 and TRBJ2-2; possible D gene TRBD2, 5 bases. Per germline, CDR1 SEHNR and CDR2 FQNEAQ (reference sequence). The V end lost 1 base, the J end lost 4 bases, and 13 bases lay between the germline ends. The CDR3 spans 16 residues. The CDR3 is CASSLDIAGVTGELFF. The CDR3 nucleotides read TGTGCCAGCAGCTTAGATATTGCGGGTGTCACCGGGGAGCTGTTTTTT.

The CDR3 DNA is TGCGCCAGCAGTTTTCGGGCGGATGATACGCAGTATTTT. It codes for CASSFRADDTQYF. This chain connects TRBV10-1 to TRBJ2-3; no clear D gene. This CDR3 spans 13 amino acids. Trimming took 5 bases from V and 6 from J, leaving 12 bases between them. The V gene's germline CDR1 is WNHNN and CDR2 SYGVQD (reference sequence).

V usage is TRBV6-6 and J usage is TRBJ1-1; TRBD1 might be the D (5 bases). V was shortened by 2 bases and J by 0 bases, with 13 bases between the two germline ends. The CDR3 has 16 amino acids. Germline V gene sequence: CDR1 MNHNY, CDR2 SVGAGI (reference sequence). CDR3 sequence (DNA): TGTGCCAGCAGTTACGGGGGGGTGGAGGTGAACACTGAAGCTTTCTTT. As protein: CASSYGGVEVNTEAFF.

The gene calls are TRBV13 and TRBJ1-2; 10 bases are shared with TRBD1. Losses at the gene ends were 0 bases for V and 8 bases for J; bases not matched to a gene: 6. CDR1 is PRHDT, CDR2 FYEKMQ, per germline (reference sequence). The CDR3 has 15 residues. In nucleotides, the CDR3 is TGTGCCAGCAGCTTAGGACGACAGGGGGCGCGGGGCTACACCTTC. Amino acid sequence: CASSLGRQGARGYTF.

The chain recombines TRBV29-1 with TRBJ2-1, with TRBD2 matching 9 bases. Germline V gene data show CDR1 as SQVTM and CDR2 as ANQGSEA. V shed 0 bases, J shed 6 bases, and the junction held 6 bases outside the gene matches. The CDR3 totals 15 residues. CDR3 residues: CSVEDPAGGPNEQFF. The CDR3 DNA follows: TGCAGCGTTGAAGATCCGGCGGGGGGGCCCAATGAGCAGTTCTTC.

This chain joins TRBV30 and TRBJ2-1; D possibly corresponds to TRBD1 (6 bases). Germline values: CDR1 GTSNPN, CDR2 SVGIG (reference sequence). V was cut by 4 bases and J by 7 bases, with 20 bases left in between. This CDR3 contains 15 residues. The CDR3 protein is CAWTSPSQGRNEQFF. The CDR3 DNA sequence: TGTGCCTGGACGTCCCCATCACAGGGACGAAATGAGCAGTTCTTC.

The gene calls are TRBV7-9 and TRBJ2-5; tentatively, D is TRBD1 (5 bases). Germline CDR1 SEHNR, CDR2 FQNEAQ (reference sequence). The CDR3 contains 16 residues. V lost 2 bases and J 2 bases, leaving 15 bases between the germline ends. CDR3 region: CASSLKYQGSQETQYF. For the CDR3, the DNA is TGTGCCAGCAGCTTAAAGTATCAGGGTTCACAAGAGACCCAGTACTTC.

The chain is built from TRBV7-2 and TRBJ2-3, with D possibly being TRBD1 (5 bases). Trimming removed 5 bases at V and 0 bases at J, with 12 bases between. The CDR3 totals 15 residues. Germline loops: CDR1 SGHTA, CDR2 FQGNSA. Written as DNA, the CDR3 is TGTGCCAGCAGCCTATTATGGACAAGCACAGATACGCAGTATTTT. It translates to CASSLLWTSTDTQYF.

This clone was detected once. CDR3 sequence reads: CASSLFWGMTEAFF. The CDR3, as DNA: TGTGCCAGCAGCTTGTTTTGGGGGATGACTGAAGCTTTCTTT. The V call is TRBV5-6, the J call TRBJ1-1; D possibly corresponds to TRBD1 (5 bases). Germline CDR1 and CDR2: SGHDT and YYEEEE. This CDR3 has 14 residues. V lost 1 base, J lost 5 bases, and 12 bases lay in between.

The chain links TRBV21-1 to TRBJ1-1. TRBV21-1 is a pseudogene. This CDR3 contains 14 residues. In DNA form, the CDR3 reads TGTGCCAGCAGCTTCCGGACCGTCGGCACTGAAGCTTTCTTT. It encodes CASSFRTVGTEAFF.

The chain uses TRBV30 and TRBJ1-6, with unresolved D. The CDR3 contains 13 residues. V lost 7 bases and J lost 9, with 16 bases in between. Germline CDR1 GTSNPN, CDR2 SVGIG (reference sequence). CDR3 nucleotides: TGTGCCTTGAGGACCGGTCGGAGTTCACCCCTCCACTTT. This codes for CALRTGRSSPLHF.

V gene TRBV9 combines with J gene TRBJ1-4; maybe TRBD1 (6 bases). The length of the CDR3 is 13 residues. V was clipped by 1 base and J by 5 bases, with 6 bases between them. From germline, CDR1 is SGDLS and CDR2 YYNGEE. The CDR3 region has the DNA TGTGCCAGCAGCGTACAGGGGAATGAAAAACTGTTTTTT. This sequence encodes CASSVQGNEKLFF. The full variable domain, with the rest looked up from reference TRBV9 and TRBJ1-4, is DSGVTQTPKHLITATGQRVTLRCSPRSGDLSVYWYQQSLDQGLQFLIQYYNGEERAKGNILERFSAQQFPDLHSELNLSSLELGDSALYFCASSVQGNEKLFFGSGTQLSVL.

V gene TRBV3-1 (or the pseudogene TRBV3-2) combines with J gene TRBJ2-2; 7 positions match TRBD2. V lost 4 bases to trimming and J lost 7 bases; unmatched junction nucleotides: 12. Germline CDR1 LGHDT, CDR2 YNNKEL (reference sequence). The CDR3 is made up of 16 amino acids. The CDR3 region has the DNA TGTGCCAGCAGCCTTTGGGAGGGGCGGAATAGCGGGGAGCTGTTTTTT. Its protein product is CASSLWEGRNSGELFF.

J is TRBJ2-3 and V is TRBV3-1 (or the pseudogene TRBV3-2); 14 nucleotides line up with TRBD2. V lost 4 bases, J lost 2 bases, and 5 bases stayed unmatched. Germline CDR1 is LGHDT and CDR2 is YNNKEL (reference sequence). This CDR3 has 17 amino acids. CDR3 amino acids: CASSLGLAGEDTDTQYF. The CDR3 nucleotides are TGTGCCAGCAGCCTGGGACTAGCGGGGGAGGACACAGATACGCAGTATTTT.

The chain joins TRBV3-1 (or the pseudogene TRBV3-2) to TRBJ1-5, with 8 bases aligning to TRBD1. V was pared by 4 bases and J by 5 bases, with 4 bases of the junction left unmatched. Looked up from germline, CDR1 is LGHDT and CDR2 is YNNKEL (reference sequence). This CDR3 is built from 14 residues. Written as DNA, the CDR3 is TGTGCCAGCAGCCGGACAGGGCAGGATCAGCCCCAGCATTTT. Protein: CASSRTGQDQPQHF.